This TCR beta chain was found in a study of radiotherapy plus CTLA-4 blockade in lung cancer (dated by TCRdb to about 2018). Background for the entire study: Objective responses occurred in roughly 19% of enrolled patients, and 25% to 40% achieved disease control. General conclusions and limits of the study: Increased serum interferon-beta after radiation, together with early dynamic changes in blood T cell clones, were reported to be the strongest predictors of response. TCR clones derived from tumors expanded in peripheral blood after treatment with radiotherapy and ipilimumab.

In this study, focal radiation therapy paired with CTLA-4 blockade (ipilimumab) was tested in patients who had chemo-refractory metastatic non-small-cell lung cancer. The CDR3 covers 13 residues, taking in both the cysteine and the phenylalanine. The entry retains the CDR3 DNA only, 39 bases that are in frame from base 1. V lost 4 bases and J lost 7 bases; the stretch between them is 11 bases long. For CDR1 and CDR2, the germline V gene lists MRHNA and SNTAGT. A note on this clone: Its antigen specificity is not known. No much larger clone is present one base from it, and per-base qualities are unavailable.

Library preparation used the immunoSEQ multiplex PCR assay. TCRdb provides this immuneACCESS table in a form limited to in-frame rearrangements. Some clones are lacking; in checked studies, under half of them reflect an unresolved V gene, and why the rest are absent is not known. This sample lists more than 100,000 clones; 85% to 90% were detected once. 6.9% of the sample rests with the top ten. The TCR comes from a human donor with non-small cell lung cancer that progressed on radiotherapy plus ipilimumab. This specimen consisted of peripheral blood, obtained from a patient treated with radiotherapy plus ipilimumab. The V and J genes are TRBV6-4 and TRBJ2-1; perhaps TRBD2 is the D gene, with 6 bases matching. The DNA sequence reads TGTGCCAGCAGTGTAGCCGGGGGTAATGAGCAGTTCTTC. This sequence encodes CASSVAGGNEQFF.